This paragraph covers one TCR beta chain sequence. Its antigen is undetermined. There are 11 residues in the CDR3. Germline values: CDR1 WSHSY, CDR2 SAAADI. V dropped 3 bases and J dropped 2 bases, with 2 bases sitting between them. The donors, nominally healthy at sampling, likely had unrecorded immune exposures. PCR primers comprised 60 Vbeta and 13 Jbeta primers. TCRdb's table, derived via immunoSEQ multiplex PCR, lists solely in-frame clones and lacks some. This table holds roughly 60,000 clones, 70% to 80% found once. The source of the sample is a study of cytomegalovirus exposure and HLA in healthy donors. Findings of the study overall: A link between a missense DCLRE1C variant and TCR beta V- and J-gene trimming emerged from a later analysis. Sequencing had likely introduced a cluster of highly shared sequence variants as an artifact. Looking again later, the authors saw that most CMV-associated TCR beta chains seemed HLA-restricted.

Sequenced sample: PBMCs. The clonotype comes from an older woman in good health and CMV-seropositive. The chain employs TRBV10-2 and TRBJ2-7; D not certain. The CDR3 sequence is CASSDTYEQYF. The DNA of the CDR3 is TGCGCCAGCAGTGATACCTACGAGCAGTACTTC.